The rows below give T cell receptor beta chains drawn from one sample of a study of control samples from healthy donors and cancer patients. The data were produced by immunoSEQ multiplex PCR, yet TCRdb's version contains in-frame clones alone and is incomplete. In the table there are some 71,000 clones, around nine tenths of which are singletons. Sequenced sample: PBMCs. The origin of the receptors is a man aged 60 to 69 with colorectal cancer. Both conserved end residues are part of each CDR3. The D gene is left open where the match is weak. Clone size, where shown, is once, few, many, or a class for clones that have expanded.

NA,TRBV21-1,TRBJ2-3,NA,TGTGCCAGCAGCAAAATCAGGGGACAGCCAAAAACGCAGTATTTT,CASSKIRGQPKTQYF
TRBD1,TRBV9,TRBJ1-3,NA,TGTGCCAGCAGCGTAGCGACAGGGTGGGGAAACACCATATATTTT,CASSVATGWGNTIYF
NA,TRBV5-1,TRBJ1-2,NA,TGCGCCCGCAGCGAGGGGGGGGCCTACGGCTACACCTTC,CARSEGGAYGYTF
NA,TRBV6-6,TRBJ1-6,NA,TGTGCCAGCAGTCCGACTATACTGAATTCACCCCTCCACTTT,CASSPTILNSPLHF
NA,TRBV7-9,TRBJ1-4,NA,TGTGCCAGCAGCCTTTTCCATCAGGGGGAAAAACTGTTTTTT,CASSLFHQGEKLFF
NA,TRBV7-8,TRBJ2-3,NA,TGTGCCAGCAGCCAACCGGACGGAGCGGCCGCAGATACGCAGTATTTT,CASSQPDGAAADTQYF
NA,TRBV7-6,TRBJ2-7,NA,TGTGCCAGCAGCTTAGGGGACGCCCTCTACGAGCAGTACTTC,CASSLGDALYEQYF
TRBD2,TRBV30,TRBJ2-3,few,TGTGCCTGGAGTGTACGTTTGTTTAGCGGGGGGGCAGATACGCAGTATTTT,CAWSVRLFSGGADTQYF
TRBD1,TRBV6-5,TRBJ1-3,NA,TGTGCCAGCAAATCTCTCGACAGGGGACCCGACACCATATATTTT,CASKSLDRGPDTIYF
NA,TRBV9,TRBJ2-1,NA,TGTGCCAGCAGCTCCCAGTACAATGAGCAGTTCTTC,CASSSQYNEQFF
TRBD1,TRBV5-1,TRBJ2-7,NA,TGCGCCAGCAGCTTCTCCCGGGACAGGGGGACTACCCCCTACGAGCAGTACTTC,CASSFSRDRGTTPYEQYF
TRBD1,TRBV4-1,TRBJ1-2,NA,TGCGCCAGCAGCCAGCCGATGAGGACAGGTTCCAGAGCTAACTATGGCTACACCTTC,CASSQPMRTGSRANYGYTF
NA,TRBV6-5,TRBJ2-5,NA,TGTGCCAGCAGACTAGGGGGGAGTAGGGAGACCCAGTACTTC,CASRLGGSRETQYF
TRBD1,TRBV2,TRBJ1-6,NA,TGTGCCAGCAGTGAAGCGGGACAGGGGGGATCACCCCTCCACTTT,CASSEAGQGGSPLHF
NA,TRBV25-1,TRBJ1-1,few,TGTGCCAGCAGTCCGAGAGTGAACACTGAAGCTTTCTTT,CASSPRVNTEAFF
NA,TRBV19,TRBJ1-1,NA,TGTGCCACGATCCACAGGGTGAACACTGAAGCTTTCTTT,CATIHRVNTEAFF
NA,TRBV9,TRBJ2-1,few,TGTGCCAGCAGCGTAGGCAGCAACAATGAGCAGTTCTTC,CASSVGSNNEQFF
TRBD2,TRBV7-3,TRBJ2-2,NA,TGTGCCAGCAGCCTAGCGGGCGCGAACACCGGGGAGCTGTTTTTT,CASSLAGANTGELFF
TRBD2,TRBV11-2,TRBJ2-3,NA,TGTGCCAGCAGCTTAGAACTAGCGGGGGCCCACGCTAAGTCCACAGATACGCAGTATTTT,CASSLELAGAHAKSTDTQYF
TRBD1,TRBV18,TRBJ1-1,NA,TGTGCCAGCTCACCCAGGACAGGAGAGGTTGAAGCTTTCTTT,CASSPRTGEVEAFF
NA,TRBV19,TRBJ1-6,NA,TGTGCCAGTAGTTGGGGCAGATCTTATAATTCACCCCTCCACTTT,CASSWGRSYNSPLHF
TRBD2,TRBV12-3/TRBV12-4,TRBJ2-3,NA,TGTGCCAGCGGTAGCGGGGGCACAGATACGCAGTATTTT,CASGSGGTDTQYF
TRBD1,TRBV19,TRBJ1-5,NA,TGTGCCACCCAGGACAGGGGTTATAGCAATCAGCCCCAGCATTTT,CATQDRGYSNQPQHF
NA,TRBV7-3,TRBJ1-1,once,TGTGCCAGCAGCGAACAGGAGAACACTGAAGCTTTCTTT,CASSEQENTEAFF
TRBD2,TRBV3-1/TRBV3-2,TRBJ2-2,NA,TGTGCCAGCTTTCAAGCGGCCCGGGGGGACACCGGGGAGCTGTTTTTT,CASFQAARGDTGELFF
NA,TRBV28,TRBJ1-5,NA,TGTGCCAGCAGCCCATGGAAGCTAGAGGAGAGGAATCAGCCCCAGCATTTT,CASSPWKLEERNQPQHF
TRBD2,TRBV7-2,TRBJ2-5,NA,TGTGCCAGCAGCTTAGGTTTGTCTAGCGGACAAGAGACCCAGTACTTC,CASSLGLSSGQETQYF
NA,TRBV11-2,TRBJ1-5,NA,TGTGCCAGCAGCGTCGACAGTACCAATCAGCCCCAGCATTTT,CASSVDSTNQPQHF
NA,TRBV14,TRBJ1-1,NA,TGTGCCAGCAGCCAAGGCACCGCCGGTATGGCTTTCTTT,CASSQGTAGMAFF
NA,TRBV19,TRBJ2-6,NA,TGTGCCAGTAGTGCAGGTGCTGGGGCCAACGTCCTGACTTTC,CASSAGAGANVLTF
NA,TRBV7-2,TRBJ2-2,NA,TGTGCCAGCAGCCCCATTATCGGGGAGCTGTTTTTT,CASSPIIGELFF
TRBD1,TRBV6-6,TRBJ1-5,NA,TGTGCCAGCAGATCACCGGGACAGGGAAATCAGCCCCAGCATTTT,CASRSPGQGNQPQHF
TRBD1,TRBV5-1,TRBJ1-1,NA,TGCGCCAGCAGCTTGGCTCCAGGGGGAGTCACTGAAGCTTTCTTT,CASSLAPGGVTEAFF
TRBD1,TRBV19,TRBJ1-1,NA,TGTGCCAGTAGTAGGAGACAGGGGGCTGGTCTGGGCACTGAAGCTTTCTTT,CASSRRQGAGLGTEAFF
NA,TRBV28,TRBJ2-7,NA,TGTGCCAGCAGTTTAGGGGGTACTCTCTCCTACGAGCAGTACTTC,CASSLGGTLSYEQYF
NA,TRBV2,TRBJ1-6,NA,TGTGCCAGCAGTGAGGGTCTGGAGTATAATTCACCCCTCCACTTT,CASSEGLEYNSPLHF
TRBD1,TRBV19,TRBJ2-7,NA,TGTGCCAGTAGTATCCTCCGGGACAGGGCCTACGAGCAGTACTTC,CASSILRDRAYEQYF
NA,TRBV21-1,TRBJ1-4,once,TGTGCCAGCAGCAAAGTATTTGAGGGACAGGGAGGTGAAAAACTGTTTTTT,CASSKVFEGQGGEKLFF
NA,TRBV20-1,TRBJ2-3,NA,TGCACCGCCAGTAAATCAGATACGCAGTATTTT,CTASKSDTQYF
TRBD2,TRBV7-9,TRBJ2-1,NA,TGTGCCAGGGGAGGGACTAGCGAGAATGAGCAGTTCTTC,CARGGTSENEQFF
NA,TRBV5-1,TRBJ1-2,NA,TGCGCCAGCAGCTTGGACGTGGGGAAGCAGTCTGGCTACACCTTC,CASSLDVGKQSGYTF
NA,TRBV28,TRBJ2-1,NA,TGTGCCAGCAGTCGACCGAATGAGCAGTTCTTC,CASSRPNEQFF
NA,TRBV19,TRBJ2-5,NA,TGTGCCACCTCAGGGGCCCCCGTGGGGGCCCAGTACTTC,CATSGAPVGAQYF
NA,TRBV5-5,TRBJ2-7,NA,TGTGCCAGCAGCTCGGTGGCAGGGGGGGGCTACGAGCAGTACTTC,CASSSVAGGGYEQYF
NA,TRBV15,TRBJ1-1,NA,TGTGCCACCAGCCGCCGGGGCACTGAAGCTTTCTTT,CATSRRGTEAFF
TRBD1,TRBV5-5,TRBJ1-5,once,TGTGCCAGCAGCCCGGACAGGGGAGGCCGCCAGCCCCAGCATTTT,CASSPDRGGRQPQHF
TRBD1,TRBV5-8,TRBJ2-7,NA,TGTGCCAGCAGCTTGGCCGGGACAGCCTACGAGCAGTACTTC,CASSLAGTAYEQYF
NA,TRBV28,TRBJ1-5,once,TGTGCCAGCAGTTTAACCCGGGCGAATCAGCCCCAGCATTTT,CASSLTRANQPQHF
NA,TRBV28,TRBJ1-3,NA,TGTGCCAGCAGTTACCGGGGCGCGGGAAACACCATATATTTT,CASSYRGAGNTIYF
NA,TRBV7-8,TRBJ2-1,NA,TGTGCCAGCAGCTTAGTAAATAGTAGGGAGAATGAGCAGTTCTTC,CASSLVNSRENEQFF
TRBD1,TRBV5-1,TRBJ1-1,NA,TGCGCCAGCAGCTTGGCTCCAGGGGGACAGGGAATCGCTGAAGCTTTCTTT,CASSLAPGGQGIAEAFF
NA,TRBV4-3,TRBJ1-5,NA,TGCGCCAGCAGCCAAGATTTAGGGGCGCGACAGCCCCAGCATTTT,CASSQDLGARQPQHF